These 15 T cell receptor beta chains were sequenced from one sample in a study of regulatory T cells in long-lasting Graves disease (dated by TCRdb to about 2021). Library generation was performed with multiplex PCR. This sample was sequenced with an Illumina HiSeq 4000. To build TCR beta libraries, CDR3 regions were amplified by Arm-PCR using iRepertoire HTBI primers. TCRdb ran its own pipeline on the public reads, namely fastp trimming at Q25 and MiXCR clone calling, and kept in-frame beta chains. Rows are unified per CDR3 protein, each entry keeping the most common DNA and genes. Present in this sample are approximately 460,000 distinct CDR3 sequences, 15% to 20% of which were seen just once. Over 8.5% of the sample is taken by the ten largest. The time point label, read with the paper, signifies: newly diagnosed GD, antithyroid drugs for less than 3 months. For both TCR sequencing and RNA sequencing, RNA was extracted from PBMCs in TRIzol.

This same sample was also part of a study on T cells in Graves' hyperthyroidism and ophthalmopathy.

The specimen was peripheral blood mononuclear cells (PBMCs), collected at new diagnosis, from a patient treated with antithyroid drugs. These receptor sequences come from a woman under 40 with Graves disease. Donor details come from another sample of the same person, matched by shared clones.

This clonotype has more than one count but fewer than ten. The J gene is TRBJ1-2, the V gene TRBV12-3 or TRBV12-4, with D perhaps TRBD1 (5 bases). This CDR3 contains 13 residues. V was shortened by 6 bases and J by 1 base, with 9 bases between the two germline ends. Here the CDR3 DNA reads TGTGCCAGCAGACCGGACAATAACTATGGCTACACCTTC. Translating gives CASRPDNNYGYTF.

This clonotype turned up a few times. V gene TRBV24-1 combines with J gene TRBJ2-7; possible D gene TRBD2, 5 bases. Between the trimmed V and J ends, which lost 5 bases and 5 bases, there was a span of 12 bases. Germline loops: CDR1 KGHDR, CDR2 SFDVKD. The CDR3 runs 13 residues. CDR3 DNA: TGTGCCACCAGTGTGACCGCCGGGGACGAGCAGTACTTC. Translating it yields CATSVTAGDEQYF.

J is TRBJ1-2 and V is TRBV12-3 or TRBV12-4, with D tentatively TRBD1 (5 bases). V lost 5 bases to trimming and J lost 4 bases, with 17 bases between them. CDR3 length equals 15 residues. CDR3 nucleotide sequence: TGTGCCAGCAGTCCACTGACAGCACATCCCTATGGCTACACCTTC. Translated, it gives CASSPLTAHPYGYTF.

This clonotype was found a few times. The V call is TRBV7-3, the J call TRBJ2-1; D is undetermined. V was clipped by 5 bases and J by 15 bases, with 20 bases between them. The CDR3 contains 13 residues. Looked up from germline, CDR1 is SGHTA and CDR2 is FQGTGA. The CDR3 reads CASSLTPSRTRFF. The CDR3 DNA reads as TGTGCCAGCAGCCTGACACCCTCCAGAACGAGGTTCTTC. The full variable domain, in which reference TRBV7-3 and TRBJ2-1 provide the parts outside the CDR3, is GAGVSQTPSNKVTEKGKYVELRCDPISGHTALYWYRQSLGQGPEFLIYFQGTGAADDSGLPNDRFFAVRPEGSVSTLKIQRTERGDSAVYLCASSLTPSRTRFFGPGTRLTVL.

Here the CDR3 DNA reads TGCAGTGCCCCGCCGGATCTGTACAATGAGCAGTTCTTC. This encodes CSAPPDLYNEQFF. The chain couples TRBV20-1 to TRBJ2-1, with D uncertain. V lost 6 bases and J lost 4, with 13 bases in between. The CDR3 sequence is 13 residues long. Germline CDR1 reads DFQATT; CDR2 reads SNEGSKA (reference sequence).

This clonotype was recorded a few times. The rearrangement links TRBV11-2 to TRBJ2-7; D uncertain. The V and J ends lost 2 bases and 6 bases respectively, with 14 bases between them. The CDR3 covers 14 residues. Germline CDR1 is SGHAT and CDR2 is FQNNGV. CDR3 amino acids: CASSLSLGPVEQYF. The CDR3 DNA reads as TGTGCCAGCAGCTTAAGTTTAGGGCCGGTCGAGCAGTACTTC. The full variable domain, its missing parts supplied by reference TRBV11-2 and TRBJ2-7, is EAGVAQSPRYKIIEKRQSVAFWCNPISGHATLYWYQQILGQGPKLLIQFQNNGVVDDSQLPKDRFSAERLKGVDSTLKIQPAKLEDSAVYLCASSLSLGPVEQYFGPGTRLTVT.

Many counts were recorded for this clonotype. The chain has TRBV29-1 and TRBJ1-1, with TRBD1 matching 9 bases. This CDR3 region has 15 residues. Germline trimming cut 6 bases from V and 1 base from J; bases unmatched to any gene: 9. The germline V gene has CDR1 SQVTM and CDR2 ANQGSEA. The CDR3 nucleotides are TGCAGCGTGGACAGGGGAAGGGCTCGGAACACTGAAGCTTTCTTT. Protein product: CSVDRGRARNTEAFF. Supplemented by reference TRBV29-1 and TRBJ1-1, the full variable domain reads SAVISQKPSRDICQRGTSLTIQCQVDSQVTMMFWYRQQPGQSLTLIATANQGSEATYESGFVIDKFPISRPNLTFSTLTVSNMSPEDSSIYLCSVDRGRARNTEAFFGQGTRLTVV.

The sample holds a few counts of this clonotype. The CDR3: CASTQELGADTQYF. The CDR3 DNA sequence: TGTGCCAGCACCCAGGAGTTGGGCGCAGATACGCAGTATTTT. V usage is TRBV11-2 and J usage is TRBJ2-3; D is uncertain. V lost 7 bases to trimming and J lost 4 bases, with 15 bases between them. CDR1 is SGHAT, CDR2 FQNNGV, per germline. There are 14 residues in the CDR3.

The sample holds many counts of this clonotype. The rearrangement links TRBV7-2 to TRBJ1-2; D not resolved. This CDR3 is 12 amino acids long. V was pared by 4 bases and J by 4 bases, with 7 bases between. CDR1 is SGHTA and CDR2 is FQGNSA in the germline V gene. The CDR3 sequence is CASSSKGYGYTF. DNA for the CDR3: TGTGCCAGCAGCTCTAAGGGCTATGGCTACACCTTC.

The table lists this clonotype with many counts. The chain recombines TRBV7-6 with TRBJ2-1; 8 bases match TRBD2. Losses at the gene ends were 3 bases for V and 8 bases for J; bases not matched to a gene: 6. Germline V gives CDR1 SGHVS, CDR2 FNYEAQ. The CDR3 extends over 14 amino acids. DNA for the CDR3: TGTGCCAGCAGCTTCCTAGCGGGCGAGGATGAGCAGTTCTTC. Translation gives CASSFLAGEDEQFF.

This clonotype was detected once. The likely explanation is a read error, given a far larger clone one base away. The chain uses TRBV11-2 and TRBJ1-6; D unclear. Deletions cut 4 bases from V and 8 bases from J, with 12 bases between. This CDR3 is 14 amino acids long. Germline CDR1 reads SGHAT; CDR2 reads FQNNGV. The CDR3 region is CASSSGVKYSPLHF. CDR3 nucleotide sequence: TGTGCCAGCAGCTCCGGGGTGAAGTATTCACCCCTCCACTTT.

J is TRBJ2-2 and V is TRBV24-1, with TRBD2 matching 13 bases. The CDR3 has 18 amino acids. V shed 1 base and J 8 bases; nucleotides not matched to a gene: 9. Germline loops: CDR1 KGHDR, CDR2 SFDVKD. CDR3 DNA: TGTGCCACCAGTGATTTCCGGAAGGGACTAGCGGGAAGTGGGGAGCTGTTTTTT. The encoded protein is CATSDFRKGLAGSGELFF.

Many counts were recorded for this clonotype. As DNA, the CDR3 is TGTGCCAGCAGTGAATCGGGGCAGGATGTGACTGAAGCTTTCTTT. This encodes CASSESGQDVTEAFF. This chain links TRBV6-1 with TRBJ1-1; D is perhaps TRBD1 (5 bases). Germline CDR1 and CDR2: MNHNS and SASEGT. This CDR3 has 15 amino acids. V gave up 2 bases and J gave up 5 bases, with 15 bases separating them.

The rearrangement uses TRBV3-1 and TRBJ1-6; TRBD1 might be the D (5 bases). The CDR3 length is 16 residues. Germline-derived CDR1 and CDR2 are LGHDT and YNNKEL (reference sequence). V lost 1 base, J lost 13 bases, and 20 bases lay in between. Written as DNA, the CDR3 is TGTGCCAGCAGCCAAGTTATGGGGCATCGCCTATCCCCCCTCCACTTT. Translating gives CASSQVMGHRLSPLHF.

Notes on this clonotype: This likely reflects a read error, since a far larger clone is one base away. The CDR3: CSARDSNQPPHF. The DNA for the CDR3 is TGCAGTGCTAGAGATAGCAATCAGCCCCCGCATTTT. This rearrangement joins TRBV20-1 to TRBJ1-5; D uncertain. The length of the CDR3 is 12 residues. Germline CDR1 and CDR2: DFQATT and SNEGSKA (reference sequence).